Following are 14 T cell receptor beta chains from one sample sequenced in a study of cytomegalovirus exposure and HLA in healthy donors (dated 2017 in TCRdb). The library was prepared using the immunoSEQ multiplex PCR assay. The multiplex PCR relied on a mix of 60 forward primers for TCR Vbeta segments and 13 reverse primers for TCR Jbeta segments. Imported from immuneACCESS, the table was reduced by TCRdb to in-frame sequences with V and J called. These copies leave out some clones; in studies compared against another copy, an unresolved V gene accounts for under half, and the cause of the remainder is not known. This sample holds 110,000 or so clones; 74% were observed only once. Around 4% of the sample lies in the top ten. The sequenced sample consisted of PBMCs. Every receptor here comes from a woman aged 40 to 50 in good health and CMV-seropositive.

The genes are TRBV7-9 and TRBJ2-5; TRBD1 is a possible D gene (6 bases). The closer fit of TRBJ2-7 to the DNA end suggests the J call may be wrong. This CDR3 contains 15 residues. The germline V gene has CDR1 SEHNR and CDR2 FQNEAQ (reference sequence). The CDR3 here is CASSFLKDSLDEQYF. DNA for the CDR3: TGTGCCAGCAGCTTTTTAAAGGACAGCCTTGACGAGCAGTACTTC.

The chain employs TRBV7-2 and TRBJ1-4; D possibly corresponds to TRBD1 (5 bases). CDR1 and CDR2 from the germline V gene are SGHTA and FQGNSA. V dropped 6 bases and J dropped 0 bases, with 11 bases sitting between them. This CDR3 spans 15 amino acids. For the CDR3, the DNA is TGTGCCAGCAGACGGACACTTGCAACTAATGAAAAACTGTTTTTT. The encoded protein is CASRRTLATNEKLFF.

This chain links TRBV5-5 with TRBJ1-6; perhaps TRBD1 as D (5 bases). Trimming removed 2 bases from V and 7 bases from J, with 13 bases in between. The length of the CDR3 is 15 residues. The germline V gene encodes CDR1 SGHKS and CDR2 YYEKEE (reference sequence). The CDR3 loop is CASSFRRDSNSPLHF. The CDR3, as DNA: TGTGCCAGCAGCTTTAGGCGGGACTCGAATTCACCCCTCCACTTT.

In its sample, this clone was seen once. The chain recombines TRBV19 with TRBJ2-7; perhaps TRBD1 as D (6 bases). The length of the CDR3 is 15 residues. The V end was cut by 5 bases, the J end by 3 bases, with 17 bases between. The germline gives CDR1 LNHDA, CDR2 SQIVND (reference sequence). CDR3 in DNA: TGTGCCAGTAGTCCCTATTACAGGGTGGACTACGAGCAGTACTTC. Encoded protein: CASSPYYRVDYEQYF.

CDR3 residues: CASTRTGSTIHEQYF. CDR3 in DNA: TGTGCCAGCACCCGGACAGGGTCGACGATCCACGAGCAGTACTTC. The V and J genes are TRBV7-9 and TRBJ2-5; TRBD1 agrees at 8 bases. The J call is doubtful: the DNA matches TRBJ2-7 better. This CDR3 is built from 15 residues. Per germline, CDR1 SEHNR and CDR2 FQNEAQ (reference sequence).

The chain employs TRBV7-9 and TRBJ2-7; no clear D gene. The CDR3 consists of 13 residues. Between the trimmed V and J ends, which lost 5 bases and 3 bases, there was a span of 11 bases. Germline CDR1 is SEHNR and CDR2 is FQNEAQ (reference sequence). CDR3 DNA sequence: TGTGCCAGCAGCCCAGATTGGCTCTACGAGCAGTACTTC. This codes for CASSPDWLYEQYF.

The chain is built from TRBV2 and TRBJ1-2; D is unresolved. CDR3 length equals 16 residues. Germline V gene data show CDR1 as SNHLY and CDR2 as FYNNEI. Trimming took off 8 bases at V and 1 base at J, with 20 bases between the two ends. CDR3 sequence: CASPFRVWVINYGYTF. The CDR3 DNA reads TGTGCCAGCCCATTCCGGGTCTGGGTGATTAACTATGGCTACACCTTC. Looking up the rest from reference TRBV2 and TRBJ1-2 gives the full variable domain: EPEVTQTPSHQVTQMGQEVILRCVPISNHLYFYWYRQILGQKVEFLVSFYNNEISEKSEIFDDQFSVERPDGSNFTLKIRSTKLEDSAMYFCASPFRVWVINYGYTFGSGTRLTVV.

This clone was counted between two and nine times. CDR3 protein: CASSFSGTYEQYF. CDR3 sequence (DNA): TGTGCCAGCAGCTTCTCAGGGACCTACGAGCAGTACTTC. This rearrangement joins TRBV7-2 to TRBJ2-7; weak D call: TRBD1 (5 bases). Trimming pared 3 bases from V and 2 bases from J, leaving 8 bases between. This CDR3 spans 13 amino acids. CDR1 is SGHTA and CDR2 is FQGNSA in the germline V gene.

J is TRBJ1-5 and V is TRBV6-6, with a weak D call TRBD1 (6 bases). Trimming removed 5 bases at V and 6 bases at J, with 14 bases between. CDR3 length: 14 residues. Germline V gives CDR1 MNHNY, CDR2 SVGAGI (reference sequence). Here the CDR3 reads CASSLQGIRQPQHF. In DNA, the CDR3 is TGTGCCAGCAGTCTACAGGGAATCCGTCAGCCCCAGCATTTT.

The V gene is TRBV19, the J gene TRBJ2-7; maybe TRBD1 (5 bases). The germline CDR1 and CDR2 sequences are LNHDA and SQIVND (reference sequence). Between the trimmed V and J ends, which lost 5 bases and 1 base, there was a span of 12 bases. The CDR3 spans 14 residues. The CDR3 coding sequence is TGTGCCAGTAGTCCCAGTGACAGTTCCTACGAGCAGTACTTC. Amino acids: CASSPSDSSYEQYF.

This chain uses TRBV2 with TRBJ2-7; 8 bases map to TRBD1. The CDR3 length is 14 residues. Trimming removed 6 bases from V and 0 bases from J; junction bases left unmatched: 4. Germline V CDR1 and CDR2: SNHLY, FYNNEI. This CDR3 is CASRDRDTSYEQYF. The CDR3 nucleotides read TGTGCCAGCAGGGACAGGGATACCTCCTACGAGCAGTACTTC.

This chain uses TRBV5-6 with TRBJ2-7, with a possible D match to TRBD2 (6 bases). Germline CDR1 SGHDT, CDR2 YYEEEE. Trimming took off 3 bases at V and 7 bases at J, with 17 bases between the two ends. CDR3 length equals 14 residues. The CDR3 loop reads CASSSPGTPREQYF. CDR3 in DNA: TGTGCCAGCAGCTCTCCGGGGACTCCAAGAGAGCAGTACTTC.

For the CDR3, the DNA is TGTGCCAGCAGCTTAGGACCGACTAGCGCGGCTGAGCAGTTCTTC. Translating gives CASSLGPTSAAEQFF. The rearrangement links TRBV7-2 to TRBJ2-1, with TRBD2 identical over 8 bases. Germline lookup yields CDR1 SGHTA and CDR2 FQGNSA. The CDR3 has 15 amino acids. J was trimmed by 9 bases and V by 1 base; bases with no gene match: 8.

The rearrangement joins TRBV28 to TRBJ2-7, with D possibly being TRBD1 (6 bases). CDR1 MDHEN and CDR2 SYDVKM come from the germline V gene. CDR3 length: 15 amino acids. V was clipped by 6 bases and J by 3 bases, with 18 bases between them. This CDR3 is CASSLVGTLGYEQYF. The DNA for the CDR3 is TGTGCCAGCAGCCTTGTGGGGACATTAGGCTACGAGCAGTACTTC.